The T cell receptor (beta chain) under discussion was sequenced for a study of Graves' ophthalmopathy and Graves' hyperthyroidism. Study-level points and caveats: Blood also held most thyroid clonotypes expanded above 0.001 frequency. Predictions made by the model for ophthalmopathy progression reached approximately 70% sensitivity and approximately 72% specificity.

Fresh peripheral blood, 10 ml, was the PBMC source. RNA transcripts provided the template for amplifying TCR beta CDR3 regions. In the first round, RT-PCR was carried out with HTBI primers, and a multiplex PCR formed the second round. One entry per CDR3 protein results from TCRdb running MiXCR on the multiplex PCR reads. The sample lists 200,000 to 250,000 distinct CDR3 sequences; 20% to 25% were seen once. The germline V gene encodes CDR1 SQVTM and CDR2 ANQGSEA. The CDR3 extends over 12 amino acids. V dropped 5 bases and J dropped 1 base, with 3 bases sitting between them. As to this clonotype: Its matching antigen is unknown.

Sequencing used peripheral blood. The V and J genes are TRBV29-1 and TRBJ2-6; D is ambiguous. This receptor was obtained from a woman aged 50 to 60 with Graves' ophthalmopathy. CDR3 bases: TGCAGCGTTAGTTCTGGGGCCAACGTCCTGACTTTC. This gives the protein CSVSSGANVLTF.